The clone carrying this TCR beta chain occurred many times. Germline-derived CDR1 and CDR2 are SEHNR and FQNEAQ (reference sequence). V trimming: 5 bases; J trimming: 6 bases; junction bases outside the gene matches: 3. CDR3 length: 12 residues. As to time point: newly diagnosed GD, antithyroid drugs for less than 3 months. Researchers made the TCR library from RNA that was extracted from PBMCs. Recruitment took place at an endocrinology department in Xi'an, China. The sample belongs to a study of regulatory T cells in long-lasting Graves disease. For TCR beta, libraries came from iRepertoire HTBI primers and Arm-PCR of CDR3 regions. TCRdb analysed the multiplex PCR reads with MiXCR anew, one entry per CDR3 protein. The data hold about 240,000 distinct CDR3 sequences, with around 20% observed a single time.

The sequence came from a female donor with Graves disease. The V call is TRBV7-9, the J call TRBJ1-2, with 7 bases identical to TRBD1. The source material was peripheral blood mononuclear cells (PBMCs), sampled at new diagnosis, from a patient treated with antithyroid drugs. Here the CDR3 reads CASSRDRDGYTF. DNA for the CDR3: TGTGCCAGCAGCAGAGACAGGGATGGCTACACCTTC. The variable domain in full, completed from reference TRBV7-9 and TRBJ1-2, reads DTGVSQNPRHKITKRGQNVTFRCDPISEHNRLYWYRQTLGQGPEFLTYFQNEAQLEKSRLLSDRFSAERPKGSFSTLEIQRTEQGDSAMYLCASSRDRDGYTFGSGTRLTVV.